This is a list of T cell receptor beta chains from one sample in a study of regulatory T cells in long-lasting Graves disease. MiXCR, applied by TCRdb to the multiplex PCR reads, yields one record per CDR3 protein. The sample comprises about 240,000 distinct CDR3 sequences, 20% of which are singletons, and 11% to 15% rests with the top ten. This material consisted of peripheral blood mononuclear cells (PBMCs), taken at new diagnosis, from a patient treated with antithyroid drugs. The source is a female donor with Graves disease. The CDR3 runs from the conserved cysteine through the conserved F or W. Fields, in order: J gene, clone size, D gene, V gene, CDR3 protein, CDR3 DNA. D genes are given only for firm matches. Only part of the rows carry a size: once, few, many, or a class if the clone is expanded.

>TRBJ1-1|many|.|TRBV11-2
CASSLTPEPFF
TGTGCCAGCAGCTTAACGCCCGAACCTTTCTTT
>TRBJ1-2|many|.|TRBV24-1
CATSDTYSTGNYGYTF
TGTGCCACCAGTGATACCTATTCGACAGGAAACTATGGCTACACCTTC
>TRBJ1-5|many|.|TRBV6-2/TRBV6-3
CASGSRTNRNQPQHF
TGTGCCAGCGGATCCAGGACAAATCGAAATCAGCCCCAGCATTTT
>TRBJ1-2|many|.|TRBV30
CAWSPGHNGYTF
TGTGCCTGGAGTCCCGGACATAATGGCTACACCTTC
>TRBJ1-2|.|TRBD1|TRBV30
CALRDRGNGYTF
TGTGCCTTGCGGGACAGGGGGAATGGCTACACCTTC
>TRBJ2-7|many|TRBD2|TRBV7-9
CASDRGGNSYEQYF
TGTGCCAGCGACCGCGGGGGGAACTCCTACGAGCAGTACTTC
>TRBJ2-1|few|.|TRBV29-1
CSVGGGTVWNEQFF
TGCAGCGTGGGGGGTGGGACAGTGTGGAATGAGCAGTTCTTC
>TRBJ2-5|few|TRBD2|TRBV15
CATSRVSGGQETQYF
TGTGCCACCAGCAGAGTGTCGGGGGGACAAGAGACCCAGTACTTC
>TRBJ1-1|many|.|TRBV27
CASHSYYGLLRPGAFF
TGTGCCAGCCATTCCTACTACGGCCTGTTGCGCCCGGGCGCTTTCTTT
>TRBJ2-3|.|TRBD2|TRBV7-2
CASSDRTSGSADTQYF
TGTGCCAGCAGCGACCGGACTAGCGGGAGCGCAGATACGCAGTATTTT
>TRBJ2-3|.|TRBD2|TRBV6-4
CASSDGGTSGTDTQYF
TGTGCCAGCAGTGACGGGGGGACTAGCGGAACAGATACGCAGTATTTT
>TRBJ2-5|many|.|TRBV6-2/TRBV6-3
CASSGLRTAQYF
TGTGCCAGCAGTGGTCTAAGGACAGCCCAGTACTTC
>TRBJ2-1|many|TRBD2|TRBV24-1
CATSGTGGPRAYNEQFF
TGTGCCACCAGTGGGACGGGAGGGCCTAGAGCCTACAATGAGCAGTTCTTC
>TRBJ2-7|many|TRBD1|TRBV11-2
CASSFPRTGVIYEQYF
TGTGCCAGCAGCTTCCCCAGGACAGGGGTGATATACGAGCAGTACTTC
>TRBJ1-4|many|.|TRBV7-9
CASSLAGAGREKLFF
TGTGCCAGCAGCTTAGCCGGGGCCGGACGGGAAAAACTGTTTTTT
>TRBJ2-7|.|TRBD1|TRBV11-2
CASSQVAGGDEQYF
TGTGCCAGCAGCCAGGTGGCAGGGGGCGACGAGCAGTACTTC
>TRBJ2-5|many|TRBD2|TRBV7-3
CASSLTQSAGVGGTQYF
TGTGCCAGCAGCTTAACTCAGTCTGCGGGAGTGGGCGGGACCCAGTACTTC
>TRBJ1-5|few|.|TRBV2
CASSEYGLGSSNQPQHF
TGTGCCAGCAGTGAATACGGGCTGGGGTCCAGCAATCAGCCCCAGCATTTT
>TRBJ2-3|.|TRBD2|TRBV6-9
CASSSPGLARDTQYF
TGTGCCAGCAGTTCACCGGGACTAGCCAGAGATACGCAGTATTTT
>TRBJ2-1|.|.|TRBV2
CASSDVPFRRQFF
TGTGCCAGCAGTGATGTTCCCTTTCGCCGGCAGTTCTTC
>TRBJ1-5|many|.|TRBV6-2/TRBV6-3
CASRRVDGSYSNQPQHF
TGTGCCAGCAGAAGGGTAGACGGTTCTTATAGCAATCAGCCCCAGCATTTT
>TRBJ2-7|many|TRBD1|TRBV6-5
CASSFSGQRDSYEQYF
TGTGCCAGCAGTTTCTCCGGCCAACGGGACAGCTACGAGCAGTACTTC
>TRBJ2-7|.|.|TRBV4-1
CASSQSPPRGYEQYF
TGCGCCAGCAGCCAATCCCCCCCCAGGGGTTACGAGCAGTACTTC
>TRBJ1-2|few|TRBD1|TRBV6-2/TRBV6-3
CAGQLTGTGGYTF
TGTGCCGGCCAATTGACAGGGACGGGCGGCTACACCTTC
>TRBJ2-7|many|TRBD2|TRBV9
CASSVEPSGAGEQYF
TGTGCCAGCAGCGTAGAACCTAGCGGGGCGGGGGAGCAGTACTTC
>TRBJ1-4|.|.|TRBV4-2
CASSNFGEGTTNEKLFF
TGTGCCAGCAGCAACTTTGGGGAGGGGACAACTAATGAAAAACTGTTTTTT
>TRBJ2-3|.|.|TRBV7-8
CASSLEGPRDTQYF
TGTGCCAGCAGCTTAGAAGGTCCACGCGATACGCAGTATTTT
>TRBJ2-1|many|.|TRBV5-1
CASSFDSSGEQFF
TGCGCCAGCAGCTTCGACAGCTCGGGGGAGCAGTTCTTC
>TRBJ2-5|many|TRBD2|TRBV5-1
CASSLDLAGVGETQYF
TGCGCCAGCAGCTTAGACCTAGCGGGGGTAGGAGAGACCCAGTACTTC
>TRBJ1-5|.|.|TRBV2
CASSGGIANQPQHF
TGTGCCAGCAGCGGTGGGATCGCTAATCAGCCCCAGCATTTT
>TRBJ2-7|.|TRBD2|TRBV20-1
CSASFLGRFGEQYF
TGCAGTGCTAGTTTTCTCGGGAGGTTTGGCGAGCAGTACTTC
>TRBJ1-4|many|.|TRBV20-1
CSASLGFTNEKLFF
TGCAGTGCTAGTTTAGGGTTTACTAATGAAAAACTGTTTTTT